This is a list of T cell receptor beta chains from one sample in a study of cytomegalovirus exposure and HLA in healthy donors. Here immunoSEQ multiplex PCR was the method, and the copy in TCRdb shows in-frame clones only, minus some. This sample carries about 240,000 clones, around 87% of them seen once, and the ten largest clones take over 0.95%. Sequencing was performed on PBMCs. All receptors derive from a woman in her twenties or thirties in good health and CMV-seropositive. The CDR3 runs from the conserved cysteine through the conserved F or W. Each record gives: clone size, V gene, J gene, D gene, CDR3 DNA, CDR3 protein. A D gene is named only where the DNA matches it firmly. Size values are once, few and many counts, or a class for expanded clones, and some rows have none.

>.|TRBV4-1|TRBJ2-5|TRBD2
TGCGCCAGCAGCCAACGACTAGCGGGCCAAGAGACCCAGTACTTC
CASSQRLAGQETQYF
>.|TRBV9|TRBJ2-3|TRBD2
TGTGCCAGCAGCGTCCTAGCGGGAGGGTTGGGCACAGATACGCAGTATTTT
CASSVLAGGLGTDTQYF
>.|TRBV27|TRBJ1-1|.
TGTGCCAGCAGTTACAAAGGGGCGAACACTGAAGCTTTCTTT
CASSYKGANTEAFF
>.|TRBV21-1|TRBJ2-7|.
TGTGCCAGCAGCAAAGAGCAGGTACAGGGAACCTACGAGCAGTACTTC
CASSKEQVQGTYEQYF
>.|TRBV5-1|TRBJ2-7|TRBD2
TGCGCCAGCAGCTTGGAGCCTAGCGGGGCGTACGAGCAGTACTTC
CASSLEPSGAYEQYF
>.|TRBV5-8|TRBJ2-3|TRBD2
TGTGCCAGCAGCTTGGTAACACTAGCGGGAGGGTCCACAGATACGCAGTATTTT
CASSLVTLAGGSTDTQYF
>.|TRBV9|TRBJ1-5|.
TGTGCCAGCAGCCCCCGGGGGGGTAAAAATCAGCCCCAGCATTTT
CASSPRGGKNQPQHF
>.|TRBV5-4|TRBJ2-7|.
TGTGCCAGCAGCGGCCCCGGGACAACCAGCTACGAGCAGTACTTC
CASSGPGTTSYEQYF
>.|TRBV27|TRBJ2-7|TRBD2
TGTGCCAGCAGTCCTGGACTAGCGGACCACTCCTACGAGCAGTACTTC
CASSPGLADHSYEQYF
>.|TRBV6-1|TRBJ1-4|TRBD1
TGTGCCAGCAGTGAAGCGTCCGGGCAGGGGGCGAGGGAAAAACTGTTTTTT
CASSEASGQGAREKLFF
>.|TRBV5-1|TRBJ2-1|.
TGCGCCAGCAGCTTCTCGCTAGCCGGTTACAATGAGCAGTTCTTC
CASSFSLAGYNEQFF
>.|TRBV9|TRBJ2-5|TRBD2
TGTGCCAGCAGCGTAGGCGGAGCGGGAGGGAGGGAGACCCAGTACTTC
CASSVGGAGGRETQYF
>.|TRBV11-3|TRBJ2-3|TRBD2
TGTGCCAGCAGCCCAGGCGGGGGAGAGACAGATACGCAGTATTTT
CASSPGGGETDTQYF
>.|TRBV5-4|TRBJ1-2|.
TGTGCCGGTTACACGAACTATGGCTACACCTTC
CAGYTNYGYTF
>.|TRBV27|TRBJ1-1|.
TGTGCCAGCAGCGCCAATAGCGGGACCGAGGAAGCTTTCTTT
CASSANSGTEEAFF
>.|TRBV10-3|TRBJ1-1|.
TGTGCCATCAGTGAAAGGAGCCTCAACACTGAAGCTTTCTTT
CAISERSLNTEAFF
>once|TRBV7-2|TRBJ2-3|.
TGTGCCAGCAGCCTCAGCACAGATACGCAGTATTTT
CASSLSTDTQYF
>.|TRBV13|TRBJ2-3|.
TGTGCCAGCAGCCAAACGAGGGATACGCAGTATTTT
CASSQTRDTQYF
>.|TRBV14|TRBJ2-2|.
TGTGCCAGCAGCCAAGTAGGACAGAGCACCGGGGAGCTGTTTTTT
CASSQVGQSTGELFF
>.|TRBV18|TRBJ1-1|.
TGTGCCAGCTCACCGACGGGGTCAAACACTGAAGCTTTCTTT
CASSPTGSNTEAFF
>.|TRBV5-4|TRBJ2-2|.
TGTGCCAGCAGCTTGGAAGCTAGCTATGACACCGGGGAGCTGTTTTTT
CASSLEASYDTGELFF
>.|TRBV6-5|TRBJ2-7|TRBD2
TGTGCCAGCAAGCGGGAGGGCCGGGGCACCTACGAGCAGTACTTC
CASKREGRGTYEQYF
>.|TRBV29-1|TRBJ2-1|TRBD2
TGCAGCGTTGTGGAGTCAGGGACTAGCAAGAAGGGGGTGAACTACAATGAGCAGTTCTTC
CSVVESGTSKKGVNYNEQFF
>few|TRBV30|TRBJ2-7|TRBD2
TGTGCCTGGAGTGGGACTAGCGAGCAGTACTTC
CAWSGTSEQYF
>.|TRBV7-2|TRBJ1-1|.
TGTGCCAGCAGCTTCAGGGGACTGAACACTGAAGCTTTCTTT
CASSFRGLNTEAFF
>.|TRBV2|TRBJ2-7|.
TGTGCCAGCAGTGATCTTGGGCAACCCTACGAGCAGTACTTC
CASSDLGQPYEQYF
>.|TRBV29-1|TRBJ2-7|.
TGCAGCGTTGAGGAGGAAGCTGACACCTACGAGCAGTACTTC
CSVEEEADTYEQYF
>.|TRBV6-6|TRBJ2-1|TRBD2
TGTGCCAGCACATTTAAGAGGGAGGGCCAAAATGAGCAGTTCTTC
CASTFKREGQNEQFF
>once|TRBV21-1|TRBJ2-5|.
TGTGCCAGCAGACAGGGGCGGGAGACCCAGTACTTC
CASRQGRETQYF
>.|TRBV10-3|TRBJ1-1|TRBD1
TGTGCCATAGGAGGGGATCGGACAGGGCTAGACACTGAAGCTTTCTTT
CAIGGDRTGLDTEAFF
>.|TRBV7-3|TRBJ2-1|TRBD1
TGTGCCAGCAGCCGGGACAGGGGGGAGATTGAGCAGTTCTTC
CASSRDRGEIEQFF
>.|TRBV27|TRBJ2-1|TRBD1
TGTGCCAGCAGTTTGGGGACAGGGGCGCGTGGGAATGAGCAGTTCTTC
CASSLGTGARGNEQFF
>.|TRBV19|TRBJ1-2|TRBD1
TGTGCCAGTAGTATAGTAGGGGGCAAAGCTAACTATGGCTACACCTTC
CASSIVGGKANYGYTF
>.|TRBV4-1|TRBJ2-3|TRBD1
TGCGCCAGCAGCACCACAGGGGGCACAGATACGCAGTATTTT
CASSTTGGTDTQYF
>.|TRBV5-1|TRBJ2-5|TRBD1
TGCGCCAGCAGGCGCCGGGACAGGGGCGACCAAGAGACCCAGTACTTC
CASRRRDRGDQETQYF
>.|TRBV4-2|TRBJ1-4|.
TGTGCCAGCAGCCAAGCGTTCCGATTTGAGGAAAAACTGTTTTTT
CASSQAFRFEEKLFF